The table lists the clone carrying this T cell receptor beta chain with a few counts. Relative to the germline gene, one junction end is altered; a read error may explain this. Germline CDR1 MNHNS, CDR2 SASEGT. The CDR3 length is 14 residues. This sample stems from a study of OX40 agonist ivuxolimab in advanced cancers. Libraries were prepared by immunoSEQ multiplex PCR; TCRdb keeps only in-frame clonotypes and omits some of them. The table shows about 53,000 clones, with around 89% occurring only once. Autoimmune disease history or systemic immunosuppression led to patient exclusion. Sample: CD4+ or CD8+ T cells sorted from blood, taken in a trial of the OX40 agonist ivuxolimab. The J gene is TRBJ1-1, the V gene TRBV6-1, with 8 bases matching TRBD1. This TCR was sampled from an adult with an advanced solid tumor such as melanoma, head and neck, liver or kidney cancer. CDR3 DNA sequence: TGTGCCAGCAGTCCCGGACAGGGCTACTTAGGGGATCTATTT. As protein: CASSPGQGYLGDLF.